The present T cell receptor beta chain was sequenced within a study of blood T cell repertoires in COVID-19. Study-level information: Samples taken during acute and convalescent COVID-19 were collected in the United States, Italy and Spain. PBMCs, B-cell-depleted T cells, or T cells provided the cDNA or gDNA that made up the material.

TCRdb keeps only in-frame clones here, not all; method: immunoSEQ multiplex PCR. There are some 220,000 clones in the sample; approximately 84% occur only once, and over 2.5% lies in the top ten. The CDR3 totals 13 residues. Per the germline V gene, CDR1 is SGHNT and CDR2 is YENEEA. V lost 4 bases and J lost 2; bases outside the gene matches: 1. The sequence came from a man in his forties or fifties who had recovered from COVID-19. This chain joins TRBV11-3 and TRBJ2-5, with 7 bases that match TRBD2. Sequenced material: peripheral blood. CDR3 nucleotides: TGTGCCAGCAGCTGGGGGGGACAAGAGACCCAGTACTTC. As protein: CASSWGGQETQYF.